The clone carrying this T cell receptor (beta chain) came up a few times. Its antigen is still unknown. This CDR3 is 12 amino acids long. CDR1 is DFQATT, CDR2 SNEGSKA, per germline (reference sequence). V was clipped by 0 bases and J by 12 bases, with 15 bases between them. This sample stems from a study of metastatic and nonmetastatic thyroid tumors. Study in general: Blood and tumor or nodule tissue repertoires from malignant and benign thyroid patients were compared.

Regarding the study as a whole: A significant increase in TCR beta diversity was reportedly seen in malignant thyroid tumors relative to benign nodules, in blood and tumor.

Thyroid surgery took place with no prior treatment in any patient. The authors' processing: Clinicopathological groups supplied CDR3 differences that were used to build a distant-metastasis classifier for papillary thyroid cancer. TCRdb redid the clone calls on the PCR reads using MiXCR. The V and J calls here are based on TCRdb, not the publication. The sample carries tens of thousands of clones, around 28% recorded once. The sample taken for sequencing was tumor tissue. This rearrangement joins TRBV20-1 to TRBJ2-7; D is uncertain. This receptor was taken from a female donor with papillary thyroid cancer or a benign thyroid nodule (not recorded which). Some clones in this sample may be carry-over from other donors' samples. CDR3 sequence (DNA): TGCAGTGCTAGAGATCAAAGTATTGTCCCGTACTTC. This gives the protein CSARDQSIVPYF.